This TCR beta chain was recorded in a study of molecular identifiers for immune sequencing clone quantification. Of note for this clonotype: Its ends do not fully match the called genes, so a read error is possible.

TCRdb independently ran MiXCR on the PCR reads; one entry per CDR3 protein. Counted here are a few hundred thousand distinct CDR3 sequences, 24% occurring once; the ten biggest clones make up roughly 0.7%. This CDR3 is 14 amino acids long. Germline CDR1 reads SEHNR; CDR2 reads FQNEAQ (reference sequence). This TCR came from a human donor in good health. Some libraries in this study had Jurkat cell RNA spiked in. The V gene is TRBV7-9, the J gene TRBJ1-6; D is unclear. Sequenced material: naive CD8+ T cells from blood, with Jurkat cell RNA spiked in. Described subset: FACS-sorted CD8+CD4-CCR7+CD45RA+ naive T cells. CDR3 bases: TGTGCCGGCAGCCCCGCCGCCTATAATTCGCCCCTCCACTTT. Residues: CAGSPAAYNSPLHF. The complete variable domain, with remaining parts taken from reference TRBV7-9 and TRBJ1-6, reads DTGVSQNPRHKITKRGQNVTFRCDPISEHNRLYWYRQTLGQGPEFLTYFQNEAQLEKSRLLSDRFSAERPKGSFSTLEIQRTEQGDSAMYLCAGSPAAYNSPLHFGNGTRLTVT.